The 26 T cell receptor beta chains below all came from one sample that was sequenced in a study of control samples from healthy donors and cancer patients. TCRdb keeps only in-frame clones here, not all; method: immunoSEQ multiplex PCR. The data show roughly 120,000 clones, over 85% seen once. Sequences were obtained from blood. These receptors all stem from a man aged 30 to 45 in good health.

The CDR3 is CATSGTIEINNEQFF. The CDR3 bases are TGTGCCACCAGTGGAACGATAGAAATTAACAATGAGCAGTTCTTC. The V gene is TRBV24-1, the J gene TRBJ2-1; D is uncertain. The CDR3 totals 15 residues. The V end was cut by 5 bases, the J end by 5 bases, with 15 bases between. CDR1 and CDR2 from the germline V gene are KGHDR and SFDVKD.

This clone was counted between two and nine times. V and J are TRBV19 and TRBJ1-2; D call uncertain. This CDR3 comprises 15 residues. Per germline, CDR1 LNHDA and CDR2 SQIVND (reference sequence). V was clipped by 4 bases and J by 7 bases, with 19 bases between them. The CDR3 loop reads CASSNPPDSAGGYTF. CDR3 DNA: TGTGCCAGTAGTAACCCCCCGGATTCCGCTGGTGGCTACACCTTC.

For the CDR3, the DNA is TGTGCCAGCAGCTTACCGGGTATTGAGACCCAGTACTTC. Its protein product is CASSLPGIETQYF. V and J are TRBV9 and TRBJ2-5; D gene uncertain. CDR1 is SGDLS, CDR2 YYNGEE, per germline. The CDR3 has 13 residues. Trimming shortened V by 4 bases and J by 5 bases, and 12 bases separated the two germline ends.

This clone appeared a few times. The J gene is TRBJ2-1, the V gene TRBV14, with 9 bases identical to TRBD2. The CDR3 has 17 amino acids. Germline loops: CDR1 SGHDN, CDR2 FVKESK. The V and J ends lost 0 bases and 2 bases, in that order; junction bases with no gene match: 5. CDR3: CASSQDWASGAYNEQFF. The DNA of the CDR3 is TGTGCCAGCAGCCAAGATTGGGCTAGCGGGGCCTACAATGAGCAGTTCTTC.

A word on this clone: Other nucleotide sequences from this sample produce the same CDR3. J is TRBJ1-1 and V is TRBV5-4; D not resolved. The CDR3 spans 13 residues. Germline V gene lookup returns CDR1 SGHNT and CDR2 YYREEE (reference sequence). Trimming took 5 bases from V and 0 from J, leaving 8 bases between them. In DNA form, the CDR3 reads TGTGCCAGCAGTCCCTCAGTGAACACTGAAGCTTTCTTT. Its translation is CASSPSVNTEAFF.

The CDR3 nucleotides are TGTGCCACCAGTGATTTCTTAAGTAGCGGGGGAGATAATGAGCAGTTCTTC. Encoded protein: CATSDFLSSGGDNEQFF. The V call is TRBV24-1, the J call TRBJ2-1, with 9 bases lining up with TRBD2. CDR3 length: 17 residues. Germline loops: CDR1 KGHDR, CDR2 SFDVKD. J gave up 7 bases and V 1 base, and 10 bases lay outside the gene matches.

The CDR3 loop is CASSLRTGMNEQFF. In DNA, the CDR3 is TGCGCCAGCAGCCTAAGGACAGGGATGAATGAGCAGTTCTTC. The chain couples TRBV5-1 to TRBJ2-1, with TRBD1 identical over 8 bases. The CDR3 spans 14 residues. With 4 bases clipped from V and 7 bases from J, the junction kept 7 bases outside the gene matches. Germline CDR1 is SGHRS and CDR2 is YFSETQ.

The chain has TRBV19 and TRBJ2-5; D remains unclear. The germline V gene has CDR1 LNHDA and CDR2 SQIVND (reference sequence). V was shortened by 3 bases and J by 2 bases, with 7 bases between the two germline ends. The length of the CDR3 is 13 residues. CDR3 sequence: CASSIDFQETQYF. The CDR3 coding sequence is TGTGCCAGTAGTATTGACTTTCAAGAGACCCAGTACTTC.

The V and J genes are TRBV6-5 and TRBJ1-2; D gene ambiguous. This CDR3 comprises 14 residues. Germline V gene lookup returns CDR1 MNHEY and CDR2 SVGAGI. V was pared by 0 bases and J by 4 bases, with 9 bases between. The DNA for the CDR3 is TGTGCCAGCAGTTACTCAAGCGGACGCTATGGCTACACCTTC. Translating gives CASSYSSGRYGYTF.

V gene TRBV27 combines with J gene TRBJ2-6; 7 nucleotides line up with TRBD1. Germline-derived CDR1 and CDR2 are MNHEY and SMNVEV (reference sequence). The V segment lost 4 bases and the J segment 1 base; nucleotides outside the gene matches: 7. The CDR3 is 17 amino acids. CDR3 in amino acids: CASSSTGVGSGANVLTF. The CDR3 DNA is TGTGCCAGCAGTTCCACAGGGGTTGGGTCTGGGGCCAACGTCCTGACTTTC.

This sequence joins TRBV7-9 and TRBJ2-1; D is unresolved. Trimming pared 1 base from V and 8 bases from J, leaving 6 bases between. Looked up from germline, CDR1 is SEHNR and CDR2 is FQNEAQ (reference sequence). The CDR3 extends over 12 amino acids. The CDR3 here is CASSLGIDEQFF. Written as DNA, the CDR3 is TGTGCCAGCAGCTTAGGCATTGATGAGCAGTTCTTC.

The chain uses TRBV2 and TRBJ2-3; D not resolved. Germline V CDR1 and CDR2: SNHLY, FYNNEI. The CDR3 totals 15 residues. Trimming left V 6 bases short and J 2 bases short, with 15 bases between. As DNA, the CDR3 is TGTGCCAGCAGGAGAGGCAGACCCTTCACAGATACGCAGTATTTT. Encoded protein: CASRRGRPFTDTQYF.

The chain employs TRBV11-2 and TRBJ1-1, with a tentative D call TRBD1 (5 bases). CDR1 SGHAT and CDR2 FQNNGV come from the germline V gene. The CDR3 loop spans 13 amino acids. V was cut by 1 base and J by 3 bases, with 6 bases left in between. The CDR3 nucleotides read TGTGCCAGCAGCTTAGCGGGGGACACTGAAGCTTTCTTT. This encodes CASSLAGDTEAFF.

This sequence joins TRBV6-5 and TRBJ2-2; possible D gene TRBD1, 6 bases. The CDR3 totals 15 residues. Germline V gene sequence: CDR1 MNHEY, CDR2 SVGAGI. Trimming took 6 bases from V and 1 from J, leaving 12 bases between them. DNA for the CDR3: TGTGCCAGCAGACAGGGTGTAGGGAACACCGGGGAGCTGTTTTTT. It codes for CASRQGVGNTGELFF.

V is TRBV30 and J is TRBJ1-4; the D gene is possibly TRBD1 (6 bases). V dropped 5 bases and J dropped 10 bases, with 17 bases sitting between them. The CDR3 consists of 13 residues. CDR1 and CDR2 from the germline V gene are GTSNPN and SVGIG (reference sequence). The CDR3 protein is CAWRTGLQGKLFF. CDR3 nucleotide sequence: TGTGCCTGGCGTACAGGGTTACAGGGAAAACTGTTTTTT.

The chain is built from TRBV19 and TRBJ1-2; D unresolved. The CDR3 is 16 amino acids. Germline V gene lookup returns CDR1 LNHDA and CDR2 SQIVND (reference sequence). The V end lost 3 bases, the J end lost 1 base, and 15 bases lay between the germline ends. The CDR3 is CASSMGLTDINYGYTF. In nucleotides, the CDR3 is TGTGCCAGTAGTATGGGCCTAACAGATATTAACTATGGCTACACCTTC.

The chain couples TRBV28 to TRBJ1-3; D remains unclear. There are 16 residues in the CDR3. V dropped 1 base and J dropped 3 bases, with 13 bases sitting between them. Germline CDR1 and CDR2: MDHEN and SYDVKM. Here the CDR3 reads CASSLSVGSNGNTIYF. The CDR3 nucleotides read TGTGCCAGCAGTTTATCGGTTGGATCTAATGGAAACACCATATATTTT.

This chain links TRBV3-1 (or the pseudogene TRBV3-2) with TRBJ2-3, with 13 nucleotides matching TRBD2. Germline V lookup: CDR1 LGHDT, CDR2 YNNKEL (reference sequence). Trimming at V came to 1 base and at J to 7 bases, leaving 5 bases not matched to a gene. The CDR3 extends over 16 amino acids. The CDR3 region has the DNA TGTGCCAGCAGCCAAGGTAGGACTAGCGGGGGAAATACGCAGTATTTT. This encodes CASSQGRTSGGNTQYF.

V and J are TRBV6-1 and TRBJ1-5; TRBD1 aligns across 8 bases. This CDR3 spans 16 amino acids. CDR1 is MNHNS, CDR2 SASEGT, per germline. The junction had 11 bases not matched to a gene; V was cut back by 4 bases and J by 6 bases. Here the CDR3 reads CASSGLQGERGQPQHF. CDR3 sequence (DNA): TGTGCCAGCAGTGGGTTACAGGGGGAGCGTGGTCAGCCCCAGCATTTT.

The chain is built from TRBV5-1 and TRBJ2-5; 13 nucleotides match TRBD2. V dropped 2 bases and J dropped 6; count of bases not matched to a gene: 10. This CDR3 has 17 amino acids. Germline V lookup: CDR1 SGHRS, CDR2 YFSETQ. CDR3 nucleotide sequence: TGCGCCAGCAGCTTCCTAACTAGCGGGGGGGCTCCGAAGACCCAGTACTTC. This gives the protein CASSFLTSGGAPKTQYF.

V usage is TRBV6-5 and J usage is TRBJ2-1, with unresolved D. Germline V gene data show CDR1 as MNHEY and CDR2 as SVGAGI. The CDR3 sequence is 15 residues long. V was cut by 7 bases and J by 2 bases, with 15 bases left in between. In DNA, the CDR3 is TGTGCCAGCACCCCCGGGCAGCCACCCTACAATGAGCAGTTCTTC. Translated: CASTPGQPPYNEQFF.

The V gene is TRBV4-2, the J gene TRBJ1-5; D unclear. Trimming pared 1 base from V and 5 bases from J, leaving 12 bases between. This CDR3 is 15 amino acids long. Germline CDR1 reads LGHNA; CDR2 reads YNFKEQ. The CDR3 sequence: CASSQGSEGDQPQHF. The CDR3 region has the DNA TGTGCCAGCAGCCAAGGTTCCGAGGGAGATCAGCCCCAGCATTTT.

The chain couples TRBV27 to TRBJ2-5; 12 nucleotides align to TRBD2. The CDR3 length is 22 residues. Looked up from germline, CDR1 is MNHEY and CDR2 is SMNVEV (reference sequence). Unmatched junction bases numbered 18, after V lost 1 base and J lost 0 bases. The CDR3 DNA sequence: TGTGCCAGCAGTTTATTCGCCCCGGAAGGATGGGGGACTAGCGGGTACCAAGAGACCCAGTACTTC. Protein: CASSLFAPEGWGTSGYQETQYF.

The J gene is TRBJ1-2, the V gene TRBV18, with D uncertain. The germline V and J ends were trimmed by 3 bases and 1 base, with 9 bases remaining between them. This CDR3 has 14 residues. CDR1 and CDR2 (germline): KGHSH, LQKENI. The CDR3 region is CASSPTAGNYGYTF. CDR3 nucleotide sequence: TGTGCCAGCTCACCTACGGCCGGTAACTATGGCTACACCTTC.

The rearrangement links TRBV20-1 to TRBJ2-1; no definite D call. This CDR3 has 11 residues. V lost 5 bases and J lost 3, with 5 bases in between. CDR1 DFQATT and CDR2 SNEGSKA come from the germline V gene (reference sequence). The CDR3 reads CSAVIYNEQFF. The DNA for the CDR3 is TGCAGTGCTGTGATCTACAATGAGCAGTTCTTC.

Remarks on this clone: Sequence at one end of the junction differs from germline and may be a read error. The chain combines TRBV2 with TRBJ2-5; 7 bases are shared with TRBD1. The CDR3 consists of 12 residues. The germline V gene encodes CDR1 SNHLY and CDR2 FYNNEI. The chain's CDR3 is CASSEEGGPLHF. The CDR3 bases are TGTGCCAGCAGTGAAGAAGGGGGCCCCCTGCACTTC.